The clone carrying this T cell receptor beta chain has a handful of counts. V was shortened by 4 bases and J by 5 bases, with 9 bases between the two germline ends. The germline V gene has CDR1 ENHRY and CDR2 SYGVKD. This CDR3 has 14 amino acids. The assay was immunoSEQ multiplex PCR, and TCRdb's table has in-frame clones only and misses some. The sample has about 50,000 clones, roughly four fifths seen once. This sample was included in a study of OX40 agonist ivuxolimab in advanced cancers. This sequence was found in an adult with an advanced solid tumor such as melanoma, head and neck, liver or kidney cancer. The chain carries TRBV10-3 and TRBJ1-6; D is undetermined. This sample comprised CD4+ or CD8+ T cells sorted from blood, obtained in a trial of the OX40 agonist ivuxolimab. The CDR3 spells CAISVGQNNSPLHF. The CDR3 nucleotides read TGTGCCATCAGTGTAGGGCAGAATAATTCACCCCTCCACTTT.